The next 4 T cell receptor gamma chains were all read from a single sample in a study of Vδ1+ human thymocytes. Notes on the study in general: In the thymus, TRG and TRD repertoires looked highly polyclonal with Gaussian CDR3 lengths.

These receptors have no known antigen. The template was reverse-transcribed extracted RNA. Pooled V-gene forward primers with one constant-region reverse primer generated the CDR3 amplicons by multiplex PCR. TCRdb made new clone calls on the multiplex PCR reads using CATT. The data hold 9,000 to 13,000 gamma-chain clones, with about 40% observed a single time. Sequencing used Vdelta1+ gamma-delta thymocytes from the thymus. Subset defined: FACS-sorted CD3+ TCRalphabeta- TCRVdelta1+ TCRVdelta2- thymocytes. Receptors originate from a boy under three years old who had congenital heart surgery.

A remark on this clone: At one of its ends the junction is not consistent with the germline gene, which may arise from a read error. This chain uses TRGV5 with TRGJ1 or TRGJ2. The J gene comes from matching the DNA to germline here; TCRdb lacks it. This CDR3 comprises 15 residues. Germline V gene data show CDR1 as VINAFY and CDR2 as YDVSNSKD. The CDR3 nucleotides read TGTGCCACCTGGGACAGGTCTAGATCTTATCATAAGAAACTCTTT. Its translation is CATWDRSRSYHKKLF.

This clone was counted a few times. The chain joins TRGV8 to TRGJP2. V was clipped by 0 bases and J by 3 bases; unmatched bases: 4. CDR1 is VENAVY, CDR2 YDSYNSRV, per germline. This CDR3 region has 15 residues. DNA of the CDR3: TGTGCCACCTGGGATAGGATTGGTAGTGATTGGATCAAGACGTTT. Amino acids: CATWDRIGSDWIKTF.

This chain uses TRGV3 with TRGJ1 or TRGJ2. Because TCRdb records no J gene, it was assigned here through a match of the DNA to germline. J lost 3 bases, V lost 0 bases, and 8 bases had no gene match. This CDR3 region has 15 residues. Looked up from germline, CDR1 is VTNTFY and CDR2 is YDVSTARD (reference sequence). The DNA of the CDR3 is TGTGCCACCTGGGACAGGCGGGTCGTTTATTATAAGAAACTCTTT. Residues: CATWDRRVVYYKKLF.

This clone was seen a few times. This sequence joins TRGV8 and TRGJ1 or TRGJ2. V dropped 3 bases and J dropped 6; count of bases not matched to a gene: 2. The CDR3 sequence is 11 residues long. Per germline, CDR1 VENAVY and CDR2 YDSYNSRV. The CDR3 nucleotides read TGTGCCACCTGGGATCCTTATAAGAAACTCTTT. Protein: CATWDPYKKLF.